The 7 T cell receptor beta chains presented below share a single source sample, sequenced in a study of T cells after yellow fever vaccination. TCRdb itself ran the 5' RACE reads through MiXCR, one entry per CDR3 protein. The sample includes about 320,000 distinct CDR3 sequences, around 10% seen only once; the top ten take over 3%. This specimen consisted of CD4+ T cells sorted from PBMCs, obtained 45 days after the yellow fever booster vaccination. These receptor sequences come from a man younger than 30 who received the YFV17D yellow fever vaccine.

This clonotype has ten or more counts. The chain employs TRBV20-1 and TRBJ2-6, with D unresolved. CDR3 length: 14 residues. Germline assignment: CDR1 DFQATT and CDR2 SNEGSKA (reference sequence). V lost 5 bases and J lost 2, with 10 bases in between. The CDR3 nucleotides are TGCAGTGCTCCCACGGCCCCTGGGGCCAACGTCCTGACTTTC. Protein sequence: CSAPTAPGANVLTF.

The DNA for the CDR3 is TGTGCCAGCAGTTACCCCCAGTCTGTGGGGGGGCGAGAGACCCAGTACTTC. Protein product: CASSYPQSVGGRETQYF. This chain joins TRBV28 and TRBJ2-5, with D perhaps matching TRBD2 (7 bases). This CDR3 is built from 17 residues. Germline V lookup: CDR1 MDHEN, CDR2 SYDVKM. Deletions cut 4 bases from V and 4 bases from J, with 22 bases between.

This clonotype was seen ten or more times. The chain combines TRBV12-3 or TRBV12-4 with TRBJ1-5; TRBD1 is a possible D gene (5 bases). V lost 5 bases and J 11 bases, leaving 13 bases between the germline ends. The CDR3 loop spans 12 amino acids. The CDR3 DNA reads TGTGCCAGCAGTCAAATCCCAGGGTCCCAGCATTTT. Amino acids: CASSQIPGSQHF.

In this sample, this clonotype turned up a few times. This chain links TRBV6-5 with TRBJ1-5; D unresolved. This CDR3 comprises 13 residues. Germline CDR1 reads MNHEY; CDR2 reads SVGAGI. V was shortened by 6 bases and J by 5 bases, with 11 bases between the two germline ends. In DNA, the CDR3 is TGTGCCAGCAGCCCTATTCGCCATCAGCCCCAGCATTTT. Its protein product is CASSPIRHQPQHF.

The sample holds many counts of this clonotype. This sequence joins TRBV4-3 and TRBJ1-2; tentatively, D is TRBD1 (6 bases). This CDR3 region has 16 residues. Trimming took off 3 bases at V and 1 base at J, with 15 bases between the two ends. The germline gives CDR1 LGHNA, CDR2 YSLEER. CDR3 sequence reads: CASSQERQAHNYGYTF. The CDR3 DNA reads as TGCGCCAGCAGCCAGGAAAGACAGGCTCATAACTATGGCTACACCTTC.

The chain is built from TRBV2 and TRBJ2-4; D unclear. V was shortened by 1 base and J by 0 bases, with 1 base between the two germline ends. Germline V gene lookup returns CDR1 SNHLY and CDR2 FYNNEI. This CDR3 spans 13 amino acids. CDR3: CASSEVAKNIQYF. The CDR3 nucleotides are TGTGCCAGCAGTGAAGTAGCCAAAAACATTCAGTACTTC.

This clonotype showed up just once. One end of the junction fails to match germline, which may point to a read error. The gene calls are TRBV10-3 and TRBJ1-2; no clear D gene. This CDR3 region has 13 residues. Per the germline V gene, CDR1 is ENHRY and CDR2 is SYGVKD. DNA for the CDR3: TGTGCCATCAGTGTTGAGGCTGGCTATGGCTGCACCTTC. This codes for CAISVEAGYGCTF.